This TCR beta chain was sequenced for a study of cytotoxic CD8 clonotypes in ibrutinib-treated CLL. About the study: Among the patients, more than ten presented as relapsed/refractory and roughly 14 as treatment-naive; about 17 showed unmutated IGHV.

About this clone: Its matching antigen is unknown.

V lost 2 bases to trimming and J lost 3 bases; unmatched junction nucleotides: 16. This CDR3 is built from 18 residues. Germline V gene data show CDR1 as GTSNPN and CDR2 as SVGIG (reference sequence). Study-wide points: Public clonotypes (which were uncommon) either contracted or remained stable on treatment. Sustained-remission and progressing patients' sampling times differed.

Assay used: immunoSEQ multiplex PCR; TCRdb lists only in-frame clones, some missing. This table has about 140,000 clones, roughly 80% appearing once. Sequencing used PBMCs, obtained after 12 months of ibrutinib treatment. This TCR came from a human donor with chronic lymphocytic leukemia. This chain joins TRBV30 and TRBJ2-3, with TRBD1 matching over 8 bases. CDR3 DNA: TGTGCCTGGAGTCCCTACGGGGCAGGGGGCTTAAGAACAGATACGCAGTATTTT. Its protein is CAWSPYGAGGLRTDTQYF. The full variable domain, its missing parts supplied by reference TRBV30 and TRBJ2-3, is SQTIHQWPATLVQPVGSPLSLECTVEGTSNPNLYWYRQAAGRGLQLLFYSVGIGQISSEVPQNLSASRPQDRQFILSSKKLLLSDSGFYLCAWSPYGAGGLRTDTQYFGPGTRLTVL.